The clone carrying this TCR beta chain was counted once. Its antigen is still unknown. Described time point: newly diagnosed GD, antithyroid drugs for less than 3 months. With RNA extracted from PBMCs as input, the TCR library was made. The patients were drawn from one endocrinology department in Xi'an, China. This sample stems from a study of regulatory T cells in long-lasting Graves disease. For the study at large: Recently diagnosed Graves' patients had received antithyroid drugs for under 3 months. The study's findings and limits: Results may be inaccurate due to the small sample size.

iRepertoire HTBI primers and Arm-PCR of CDR3 regions built TCR beta libraries. TCRdb recomputed calls from the multiplex PCR reads with MiXCR, one row per CDR3 protein. This sample has 320,000 or so distinct CDR3 sequences, with more than 15% found just once. This clonotype was sampled from a female donor with Graves disease. The specimen was peripheral blood mononuclear cells (PBMCs), collected at new diagnosis, from a patient treated with antithyroid drugs.

CDR3: CASSKGDLTSYEQYF. CDR3 in DNA: TGTGCCAGCTCGAAGGGGGACCTGACCTCCTACGAGCAGTACTTC. The rearrangement uses TRBV7-3 and TRBJ2-7, with TRBD1 as a possible D gene (6 bases). The CDR3 consists of 15 residues. Per the germline V gene, CDR1 is SGHTA and CDR2 is FQGTGA. Trimming took off 8 bases at V and 0 bases at J, with 17 bases between the two ends.